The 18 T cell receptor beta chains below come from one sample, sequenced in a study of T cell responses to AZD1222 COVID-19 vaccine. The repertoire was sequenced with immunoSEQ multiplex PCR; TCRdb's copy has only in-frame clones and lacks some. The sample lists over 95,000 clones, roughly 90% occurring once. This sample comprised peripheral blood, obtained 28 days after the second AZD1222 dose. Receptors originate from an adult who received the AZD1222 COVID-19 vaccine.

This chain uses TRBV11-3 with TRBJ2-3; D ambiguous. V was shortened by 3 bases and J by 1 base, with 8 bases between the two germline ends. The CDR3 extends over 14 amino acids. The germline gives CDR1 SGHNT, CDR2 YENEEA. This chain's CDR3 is CASSLGRGTDTQYF. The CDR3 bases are TGTGCCAGCAGCTTGGGCCGGGGCACAGATACGCAGTATTTT.

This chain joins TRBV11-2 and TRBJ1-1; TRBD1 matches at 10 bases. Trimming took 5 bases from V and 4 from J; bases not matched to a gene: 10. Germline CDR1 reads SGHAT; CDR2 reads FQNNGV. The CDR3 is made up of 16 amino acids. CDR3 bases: TGTGCCAGCAGCCGGACAGGGGGAACGTTGGGCACTGAAGCTTTCTTT. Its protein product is CASSRTGGTLGTEAFF. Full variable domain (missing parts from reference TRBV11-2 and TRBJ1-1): EAGVAQSPRYKIIEKRQSVAFWCNPISGHATLYWYQQILGQGPKLLIQFQNNGVVDDSQLPKDRFSAERLKGVDSTLKIQPAKLEDSAVYLCASSRTGGTLGTEAFFGQGTRLTVV.

The CDR3 protein is CASRGLAGGSYNEQFF. In DNA form, the CDR3 reads TGTGCCAGCAGGGGACTAGCGGGAGGTAGTTACAATGAGCAGTTCTTC. The chain carries TRBV25-1 and TRBJ2-1, with TRBD2 matching over 15 bases. The V gene's germline CDR1 is MGHDK and CDR2 SYGVNS. This CDR3 has 16 amino acids. V gave up 6 bases and J gave up 4 bases; unmatched junction bases: 4.

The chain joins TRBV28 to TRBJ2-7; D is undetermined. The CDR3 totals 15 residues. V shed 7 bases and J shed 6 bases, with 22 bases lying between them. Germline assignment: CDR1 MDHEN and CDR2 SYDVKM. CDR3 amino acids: CASTPSMGSSREQYF. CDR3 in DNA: TGTGCCAGCACCCCTTCGATGGGTAGCAGTCGCGAGCAGTACTTC. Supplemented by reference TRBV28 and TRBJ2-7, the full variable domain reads DVKVTQSSRYLVKRTGEKVFLECVQDMDHENMFWYRQDPGLGLRLIYFSYDVKMKEKGDIPEGYSVSREKKERFSLILESASTNQTSMYLCASTPSMGSSREQYFGPGTRLTVT.

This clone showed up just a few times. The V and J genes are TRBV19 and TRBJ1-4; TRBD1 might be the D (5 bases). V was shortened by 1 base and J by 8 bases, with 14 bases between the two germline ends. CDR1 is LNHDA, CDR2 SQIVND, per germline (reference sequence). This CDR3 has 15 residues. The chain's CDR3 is CASSIGGSPGEKLFF. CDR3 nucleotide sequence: TGTGCCAGTAGTATAGGGGGGTCCCCCGGCGAAAAACTGTTTTTT.

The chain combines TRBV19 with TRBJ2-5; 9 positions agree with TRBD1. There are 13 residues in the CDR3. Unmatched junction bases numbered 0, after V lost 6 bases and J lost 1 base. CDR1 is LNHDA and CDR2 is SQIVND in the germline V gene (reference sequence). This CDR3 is CASRGQGQETQYF. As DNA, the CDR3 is TGTGCCAGTAGGGGACAGGGCCAAGAGACCCAGTACTTC. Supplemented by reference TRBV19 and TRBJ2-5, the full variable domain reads DGGITQSPKYLFRKEGQNVTLSCEQNLNHDAMYWYRQDPGQGLRLIYYSQIVNDFQKGDIAEGYSVSREKKESFPLTVTSAQKNPTAFYLCASRGQGQETQYFGPGTRLLVL.

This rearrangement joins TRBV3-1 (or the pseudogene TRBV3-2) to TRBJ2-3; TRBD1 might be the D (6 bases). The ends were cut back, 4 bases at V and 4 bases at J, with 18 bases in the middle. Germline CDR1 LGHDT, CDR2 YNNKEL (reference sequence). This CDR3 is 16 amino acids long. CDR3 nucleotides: TGTGCCAGCAGCCCGGGAATAGGACAGAGATCAGATACGCAGTATTTT. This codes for CASSPGIGQRSDTQYF.

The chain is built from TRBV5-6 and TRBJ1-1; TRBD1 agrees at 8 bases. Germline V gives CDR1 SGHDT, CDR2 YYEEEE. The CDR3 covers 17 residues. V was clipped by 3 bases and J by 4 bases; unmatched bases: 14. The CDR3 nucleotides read TGTGCCAGCAGCTACTACATATTTAGGACAGGGCTCACTGAAGCTTTCTTT. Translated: CASSYYIFRTGLTEAFF.

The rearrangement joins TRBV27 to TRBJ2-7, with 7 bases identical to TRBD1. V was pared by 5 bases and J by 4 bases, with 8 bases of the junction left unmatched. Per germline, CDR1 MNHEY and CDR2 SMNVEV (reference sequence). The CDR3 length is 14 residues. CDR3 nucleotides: TGTGCCAGCAGTGTCCGGGACAGAGGGTACGAGCAGTACTTC. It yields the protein CASSVRDRGYEQYF.

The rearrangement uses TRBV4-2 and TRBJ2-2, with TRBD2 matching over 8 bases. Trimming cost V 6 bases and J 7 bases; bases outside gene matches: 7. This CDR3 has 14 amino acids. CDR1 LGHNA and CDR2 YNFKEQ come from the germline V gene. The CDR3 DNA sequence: TGTGCCAGCAGACCACCGGGGGGGATCGGGGAGCTGTTTTTT. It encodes CASRPPGGIGELFF.

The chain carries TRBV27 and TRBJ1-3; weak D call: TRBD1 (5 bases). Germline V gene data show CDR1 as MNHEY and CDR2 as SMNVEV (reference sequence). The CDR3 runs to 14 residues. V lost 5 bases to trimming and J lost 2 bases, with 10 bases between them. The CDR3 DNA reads TGTGCCAGCAGTCCGCAGGGTGCTGGAAACACCATATATTTT. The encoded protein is CASSPQGAGNTIYF.

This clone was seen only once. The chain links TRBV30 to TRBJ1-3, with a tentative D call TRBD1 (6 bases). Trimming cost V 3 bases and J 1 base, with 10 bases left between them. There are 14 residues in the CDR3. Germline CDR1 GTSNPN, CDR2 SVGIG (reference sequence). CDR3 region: CAWRTGDSGNTIYF. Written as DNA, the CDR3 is TGTGCCTGGAGGACAGGCGATTCTGGAAACACCATATATTTT.

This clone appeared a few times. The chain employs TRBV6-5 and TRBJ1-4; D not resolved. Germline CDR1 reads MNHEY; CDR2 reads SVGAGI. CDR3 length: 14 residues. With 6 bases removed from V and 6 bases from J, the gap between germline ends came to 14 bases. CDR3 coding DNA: TGTGCCAGCAGGTCCGCCGGGTCGGATGAAAAACTGTTTTTT. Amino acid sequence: CASRSAGSDEKLFF.

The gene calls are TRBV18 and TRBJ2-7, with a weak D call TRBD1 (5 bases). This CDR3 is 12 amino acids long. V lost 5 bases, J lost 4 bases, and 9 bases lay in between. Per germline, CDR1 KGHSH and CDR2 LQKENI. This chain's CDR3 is CASSETDYEQYF. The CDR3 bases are TGTGCCAGCTCAGAGACAGATTACGAGCAGTACTTC.

Here the CDR3 DNA reads TGTGCCACCAGCAGAGAGAGGACAGGGTTTGAAGAGACCCAGTACTTC. Translation: CATSRERTGFEETQYF. V gene TRBV15 combines with J gene TRBJ2-5; TRBD1 matches at 8 bases. With V trimmed by 0 bases and J by 3 bases, 6 bases remained unmatched. CDR3 length equals 16 residues. Germline CDR1 is LNHNV and CDR2 is YYDKDF (reference sequence).

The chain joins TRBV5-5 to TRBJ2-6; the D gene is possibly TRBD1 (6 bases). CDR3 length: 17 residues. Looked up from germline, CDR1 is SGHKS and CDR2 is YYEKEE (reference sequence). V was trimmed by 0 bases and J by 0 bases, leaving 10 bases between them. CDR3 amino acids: CASSLGTANSGANVLTF. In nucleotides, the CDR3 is TGTGCCAGCAGCTTGGGGACAGCCAACTCTGGGGCCAACGTCCTGACTTTC. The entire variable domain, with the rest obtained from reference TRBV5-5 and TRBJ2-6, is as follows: DAGVTQSPTHLIKTRGQQVTLRCSPISGHKSVSWYQQVLGQGPQFIFQYYEKEERGRGNFPDRFSARQFPNYSSELNVNALLLGDSALYLCASSLGTANSGANVLTFGAGSRLTVL.

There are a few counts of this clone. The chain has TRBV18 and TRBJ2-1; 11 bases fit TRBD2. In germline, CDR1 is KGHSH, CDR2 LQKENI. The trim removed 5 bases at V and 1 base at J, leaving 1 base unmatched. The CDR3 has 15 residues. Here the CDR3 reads CASSTSGSSYNEQFF. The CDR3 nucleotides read TGTGCCAGCTCAACTAGCGGGAGTTCCTACAATGAGCAGTTCTTC.

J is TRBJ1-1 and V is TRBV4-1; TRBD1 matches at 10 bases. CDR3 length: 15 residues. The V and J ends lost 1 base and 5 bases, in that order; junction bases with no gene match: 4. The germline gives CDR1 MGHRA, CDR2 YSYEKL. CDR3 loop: CASSQVDRGDTEAFF. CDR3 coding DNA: TGCGCCAGCAGCCAAGTGGACAGGGGGGATACTGAAGCTTTCTTT.